The 5 T cell receptor beta chains listed next were all sequenced from one sample in a study of T cells in women clearing cervical HPV infection. Method: immunoSEQ multiplex PCR; TCRdb's copy keeps in-frame clones and lacks some. The table for this sample gives under 25,000 clones. The source material was blood buffy coat. All receptors derive from a woman between 18 and 69 years old with a cervical HPV16 infection that either progressed to CIN3+ or cleared (not recorded which).

Note on this clone: The read gets to within 3 residues of the CDR3 end, and the germline J gene fills in the rest. This chain uses TRBV20-1 with TRBJ2-6, with TRBD1 identical over 8 bases. This CDR3 region has 18 residues. Trimming removed 4 bases from V and 0 bases from J; junction bases left unmatched: 11. Germline lookup yields CDR1 DFQATT and CDR2 SNEGSKA (reference sequence). The DNA read from the CDR3 is TGCAGTGCTACAGGGGGCTTTCTCCCGTCCTCTGGGGCCAACGTC. This sequence encodes CSATGGFLPSSGANV. The CDR3 in full is CSATGGFLPSSGANVLTF.

Comments on this clone: The read halts 3 residues ahead of the CDR3 end, with the missing end drawn from the germline J gene. The J gene is TRBJ1-5, the V gene TRBV30; tentative D call: TRBD1 (6 bases). CDR3 size: 13 residues. CDR1 and CDR2 from the germline V gene are GTSNPN and SVGIG (reference sequence). The covered CDR3 bases are TGTGCCTGGAGTCTCACAGGGACCCGACCC. Its protein is CAWSLTGTRP. The whole CDR3 region reads CAWSLTGTRPQHF.

In regard to this clone: The observed sequence ends 3 residues before the CDR3 terminus, with the missing tail filled in from the germline J gene. V gene TRBV19 combines with J gene TRBJ1-5, with 9 bases lining up with TRBD1. This CDR3 contains 16 residues. Germline CDR1 and CDR2: LNHDA and SQIVND (reference sequence). The trim removed 3 bases at V and 6 bases at J, leaving 9 bases unmatched. CDR3 bases read: TGTGCCAGTAGTATGGACAGGGGAGACGTTGGTCAGCCC. Residues: CASSMDRGDVGQP. The full CDR3 protein is CASSMDRGDVGQPQHF.

Concerning this clone itself: The CDR3 end lies 3 residues beyond the end of the read and is filled in from the germline J gene. V is TRBV10-2 and J is TRBJ1-5; a weak D match, TRBD1 (5 bases). The CDR3 extends over 19 amino acids. The germline V gene encodes CDR1 WSHSY and CDR2 SAAADI. Trimming took 3 bases from V and 0 from J, leaving 21 bases between them. Incomplete CDR3 DNA: TGCGCCAGCAGTGACGGGGGAGCGGTGGGGGATTATAGCAATCAGCCC. It yields the protein CASSDGGAVGDYSNQP. The entire CDR3 is CASSDGGAVGDYSNQPQHF.

A note on this clone: The CDR3 end is not reached by the read, which stops 3 residues before it; the germline J gene fills it in. The chain uses TRBV5-1 and TRBJ2-3; possibly TRBD2 for D (5 bases). CDR3 length: 14 amino acids. Between the trimmed V and J ends, which lost 2 bases and 6 bases, there was a span of 13 bases. Germline V lookup: CDR1 SGHRS, CDR2 YFSETQ. Incomplete CDR3 DNA: TGCGCCAGCAGCTTCGGCATCGGGGTCGATACG. The encoded protein is CASSFGIGVDT. The complete CDR3 sequence is CASSFGIGVDTQYF.